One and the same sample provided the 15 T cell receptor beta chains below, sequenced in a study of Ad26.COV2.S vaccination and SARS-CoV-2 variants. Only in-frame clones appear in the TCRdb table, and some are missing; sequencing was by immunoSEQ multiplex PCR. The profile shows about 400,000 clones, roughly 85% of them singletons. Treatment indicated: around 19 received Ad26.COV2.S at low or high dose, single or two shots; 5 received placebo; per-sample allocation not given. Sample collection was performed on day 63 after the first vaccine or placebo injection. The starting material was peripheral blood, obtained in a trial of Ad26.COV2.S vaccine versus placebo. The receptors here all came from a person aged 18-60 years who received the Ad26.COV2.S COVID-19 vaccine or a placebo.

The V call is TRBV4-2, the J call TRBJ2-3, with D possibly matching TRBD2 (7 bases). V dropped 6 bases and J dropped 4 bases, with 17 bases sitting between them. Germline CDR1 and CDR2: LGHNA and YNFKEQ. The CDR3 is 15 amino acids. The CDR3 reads CASSPGGHYADTQYF. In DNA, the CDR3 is TGTGCCAGCAGTCCGGGGGGCCATTATGCAGATACGCAGTATTTT.

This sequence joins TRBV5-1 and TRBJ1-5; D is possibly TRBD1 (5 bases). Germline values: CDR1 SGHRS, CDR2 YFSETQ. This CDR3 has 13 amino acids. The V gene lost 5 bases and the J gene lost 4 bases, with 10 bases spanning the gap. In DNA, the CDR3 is TGCGCCAGCAGGGGGGAGGGAAATCAGCCCCAGCATTTT. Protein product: CASRGEGNQPQHF. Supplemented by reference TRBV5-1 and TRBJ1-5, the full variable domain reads KAGVTQTPRYLIKTRGQQVTLSCSPISGHRSVSWYQQTPGQGLQFLFEYFSETQRNKGNFPGRFSGRQFSNSRSEMNVSTLELGDSALYLCASRGEGNQPQHFGDGTRLSIL.

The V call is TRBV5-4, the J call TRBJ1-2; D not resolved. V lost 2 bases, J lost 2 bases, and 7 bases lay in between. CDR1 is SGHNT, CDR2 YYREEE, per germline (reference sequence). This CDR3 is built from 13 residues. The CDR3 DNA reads TGTGCCAGCAGCTTTCTGACCAACTATGGCTACACCTTC. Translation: CASSFLTNYGYTF.

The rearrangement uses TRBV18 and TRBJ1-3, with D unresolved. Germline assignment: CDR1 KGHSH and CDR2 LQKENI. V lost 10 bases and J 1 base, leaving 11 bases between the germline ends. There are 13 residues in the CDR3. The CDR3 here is CATQGRSGNTIYF. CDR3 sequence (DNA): TGTGCCACTCAAGGAAGGTCTGGAAACACCATATATTTT.

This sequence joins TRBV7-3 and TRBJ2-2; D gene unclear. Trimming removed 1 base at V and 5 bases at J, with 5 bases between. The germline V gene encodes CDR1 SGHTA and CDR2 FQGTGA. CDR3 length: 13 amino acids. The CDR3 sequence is CASSLKTTGELFF. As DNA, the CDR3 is TGTGCCAGCAGCTTAAAGACAACCGGGGAGCTGTTTTTT.

The DNA for the CDR3 is TGTGCCAGCTCACTTCGGGACAGGGATCACTATGGCTACACCTTC. Amino acids: CASSLRDRDHYGYTF. The V call is TRBV18, the J call TRBJ1-2, with 9 nucleotides matching TRBD1. The V and J ends lost 4 bases and 3 bases, in that order; junction bases with no gene match: 6. The germline V gene has CDR1 KGHSH and CDR2 LQKENI. This CDR3 region has 15 residues.

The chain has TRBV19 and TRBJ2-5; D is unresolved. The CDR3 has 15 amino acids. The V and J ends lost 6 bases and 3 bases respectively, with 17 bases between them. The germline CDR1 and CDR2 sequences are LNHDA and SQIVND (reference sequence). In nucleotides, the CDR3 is TGTGCCAGTAGCTTACTGGGTTGGGATGAAGAGACCCAGTACTTC. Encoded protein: CASSLLGWDEETQYF.

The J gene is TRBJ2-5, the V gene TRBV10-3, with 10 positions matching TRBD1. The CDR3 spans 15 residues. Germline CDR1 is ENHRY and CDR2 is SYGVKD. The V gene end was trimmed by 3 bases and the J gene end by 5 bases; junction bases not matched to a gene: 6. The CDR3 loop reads CAISDPGQGKETQYF. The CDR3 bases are TGTGCCATCAGTGACCCGGGACAGGGGAAGGAGACCCAGTACTTC.

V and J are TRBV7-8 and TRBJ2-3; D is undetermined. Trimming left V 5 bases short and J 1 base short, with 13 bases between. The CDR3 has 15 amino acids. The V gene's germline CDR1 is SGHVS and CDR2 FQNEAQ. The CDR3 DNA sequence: TGTGCCAGCAGCGCCGGTGGGGTTCGCACAGATACGCAGTATTTT. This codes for CASSAGGVRTDTQYF.

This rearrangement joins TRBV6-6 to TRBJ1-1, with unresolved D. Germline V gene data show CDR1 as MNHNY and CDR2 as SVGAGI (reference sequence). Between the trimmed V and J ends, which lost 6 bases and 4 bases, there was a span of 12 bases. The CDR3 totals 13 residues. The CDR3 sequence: CASREVRGTEAFF. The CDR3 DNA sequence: TGTGCCAGCAGGGAGGTTCGGGGCACTGAAGCTTTCTTT.

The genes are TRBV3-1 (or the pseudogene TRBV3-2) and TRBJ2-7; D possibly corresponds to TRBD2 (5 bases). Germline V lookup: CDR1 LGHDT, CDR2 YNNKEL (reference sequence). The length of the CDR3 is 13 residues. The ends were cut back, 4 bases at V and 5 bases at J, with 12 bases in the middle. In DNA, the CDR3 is TGTGCCAGCAGCCGAAGAGGGAACAACGAGCAGTACTTC. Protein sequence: CASSRRGNNEQYF.

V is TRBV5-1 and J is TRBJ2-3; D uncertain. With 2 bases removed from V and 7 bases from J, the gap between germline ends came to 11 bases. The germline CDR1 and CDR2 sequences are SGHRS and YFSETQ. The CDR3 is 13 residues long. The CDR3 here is CASSLWEDNTQYF. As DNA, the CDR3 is TGCGCCAGCAGCTTATGGGAAGACAATACGCAGTATTTT.

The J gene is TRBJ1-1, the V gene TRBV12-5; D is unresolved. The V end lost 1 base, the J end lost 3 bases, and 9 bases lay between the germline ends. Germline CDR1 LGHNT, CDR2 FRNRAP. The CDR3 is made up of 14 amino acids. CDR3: CASGLDPRYTEAFF. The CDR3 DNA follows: TGTGCTAGTGGTTTGGACCCCAGATACACTGAAGCTTTCTTT.

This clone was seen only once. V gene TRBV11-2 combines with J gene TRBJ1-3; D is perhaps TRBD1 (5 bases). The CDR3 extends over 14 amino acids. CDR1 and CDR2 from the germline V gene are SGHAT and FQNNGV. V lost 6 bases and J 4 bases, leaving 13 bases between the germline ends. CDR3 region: CASRQVREGNTIYF. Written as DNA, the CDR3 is TGTGCCAGCAGACAGGTCCGGGAGGGAAACACCATATATTTT.

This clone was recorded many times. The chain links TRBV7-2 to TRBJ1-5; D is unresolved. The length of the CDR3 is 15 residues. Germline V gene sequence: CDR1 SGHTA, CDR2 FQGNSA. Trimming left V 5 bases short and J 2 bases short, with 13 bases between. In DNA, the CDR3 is TGTGCCAGCAGCCTAGGGAGTATGGGCAATCAGCCCCAGCATTTT. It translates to CASSLGSMGNQPQHF.